This TCR beta chain was profiled in a study of T cell responses to AZD1222 COVID-19 vaccine. At the level of the study: Second doses at about 4 or about 12 weeks were pooled.

Concerning this clone itself: The antigen is undetermined.

Method: immunoSEQ multiplex PCR; TCRdb's copy keeps in-frame clones and lacks some. The sample records around 200,000 clones, 85% to 90% being singletons. Study-wide findings and caveats: Just six AZD1222 recipients tested seropositive at baseline. Spike-specific TCR breadth and depth both grew after two AZD1222 doses. After the peak T cell response, and only then, were repertoires sampled.

Material: peripheral blood, obtained on day 0 of AZD1222 vaccination. The TCR originated in an adult in good health.

This CDR3 reads CASSQGGVGGDEQYF. In nucleotides, the CDR3 is TGCGCCAGCAGCCAAGGGGGTGTCGGTGGGGACGAGCAGTACTTC. The V and J genes are TRBV4-3 and TRBJ2-7; no reliable D call. Germline V gene lookup returns CDR1 LGHNA and CDR2 YSLEER. V lost 1 base to trimming and J lost 5 bases, with 15 bases between them. The CDR3 covers 15 residues.